These 10 T cell receptor beta chains were sequenced from one sample in a study of T-cell memory formation after mild COVID-19. Each CDR3 protein gets one entry after TCRdb re-called the 5' RACE reads with MiXCR. The repertoire has around 250,000 distinct CDR3 sequences, more than 8% of them found once; the top ten carry 20% to 25%. The sequencing sample was made of PBMCs or a T cell subset sorted from them (not recorded which). These receptors were obtained from a man younger than 30 who had mild COVID-19 (a few samples of this study predate the infection). Cell type and time point are not known.

The CDR3 loop reads CSVVSIVANTGELFF. CDR3 nucleotides: TGCAGCGTTGTTTCAATTGTGGCGAACACCGGGGAGCTGTTTTTT. The V and J genes are TRBV29-1 and TRBJ2-2; no reliable D call. The CDR3 has 15 amino acids. Germline V lookup: CDR1 SQVTM, CDR2 ANQGSEA. Deletions cut 4 bases from V and 0 bases from J, with 12 bases between.

This clonotype was observed many times. The V and J genes are TRBV7-9 and TRBJ2-7; 11 nucleotides match TRBD1. Unmatched junction bases numbered 5, after V lost 4 bases and J lost 6 bases. Germline V lookup: CDR1 SEHNR, CDR2 FQNEAQ (reference sequence). The CDR3 runs 14 residues. CDR3 in amino acids: CASSSRDRGAEQYF. CDR3 nucleotides: TGTGCCAGCAGCTCCAGGGACAGGGGGGCCGAGCAGTACTTC. The full variable domain, rest sourced from reference TRBV7-9 and TRBJ2-7, is DTGVSQNPRHKITKRGQNVTFRCDPISEHNRLYWYRQTLGQGPEFLTYFQNEAQLEKSRLLSDRFSAERPKGSFSTLEIQRTEQGDSAMYLCASSSRDRGAEQYFGPGTRLTVT.

This clonotype was seen only a few times. The V gene is TRBV6-6, the J gene TRBJ1-4; D uncertain. Germline V lookup: CDR1 MNHNY, CDR2 SVGAGI (reference sequence). The CDR3 length is 14 residues. V dropped 2 bases and J dropped 3 bases, with 7 bases sitting between them. Here the CDR3 DNA reads TGTGCCAGCAGTTACGGGCGATCTAATGAAAAACTGTTTTTT. Translation gives CASSYGRSNEKLFF.

The chain is built from TRBV6-2 or TRBV6-3 and TRBJ2-1; maybe TRBD2 (7 bases). The CDR3 consists of 14 residues. V was trimmed by 7 bases and J by 6 bases, leaving 16 bases between them. Germline CDR1 is MNHEY and CDR2 is SVGEGT. The chain's CDR3 is CASKDGGPGNEQFF. Written as DNA, the CDR3 is TGTGCCAGCAAAGACGGGGGGCCGGGCAATGAGCAGTTCTTC.

This clonotype was seen a few times. The chain combines TRBV19 with TRBJ1-1; D is ambiguous. Germline V CDR1 and CDR2: LNHDA, SQIVND (reference sequence). Trimming removed 7 bases at V and 9 bases at J, with 12 bases between. This CDR3 region has 11 residues. CDR3 region: CASIVGAKAFF. CDR3 coding DNA: TGTGCCAGTATAGTAGGCGCAAAAGCTTTCTTT.

The sample holds a few counts of this clonotype. The chain employs TRBV7-2 and TRBJ2-5; either TRBD1 or TRBD2 may fit D (5 bases each). Germline assignment: CDR1 SGHTA and CDR2 FQGNSA. With 1 base removed from V and 2 bases from J, the gap between germline ends came to 17 bases. The CDR3 contains 17 residues. CDR3 protein: CASSLVARPGSQETQYF. In DNA, the CDR3 is TGTGCCAGCAGCTTAGTAGCCAGGCCAGGGAGTCAAGAGACCCAGTACTTC.

This clonotype was seen more than once but under ten times. This chain uses TRBV6-5 with TRBJ2-1, with 7 bases fitting TRBD2. The J segment lost 3 bases and the V segment lost 4 bases, leaving 6 bases of the junction unmatched. The CDR3 has 15 amino acids. Germline V gene sequence: CDR1 MNHEY, CDR2 SVGAGI. CDR3 coding DNA: TGTGCCAGCAGTTTTTCGGGGGGTCTCTACAATGAGCAGTTCTTC. It is translated as CASSFSGGLYNEQFF.

V is TRBV6-5 and J is TRBJ2-5, with 7 nucleotides matching TRBD2. With V trimmed by 5 bases and J by 5 bases, 14 bases remained unmatched. CDR3 length: 16 residues. The germline V gene has CDR1 MNHEY and CDR2 SVGAGI. Here the CDR3 DNA reads TGTGCCAGCAGTGGTGGACTAGTATTTGGGCAGGAGACCCAGTACTTC. This codes for CASSGGLVFGQETQYF.

This chain connects TRBV5-1 to TRBJ2-1; no firm D call. This CDR3 is 12 amino acids long. The V gene lost 5 bases and the J gene lost 7 bases, with 10 bases spanning the gap. Germline assignment: CDR1 SGHRS and CDR2 YFSETQ. In DNA form, the CDR3 reads TGCGCCAGCAGTGGCAGGAGTAATGAGCAGTTCTTC. This codes for CASSGRSNEQFF.

This clonotype was counted ten times or more. The rearrangement links TRBV7-9 to TRBJ2-7, with D tentatively TRBD1 or TRBD2 (5 bases each). Trimming cost V 5 bases and J 3 bases, with 11 bases left between them. The CDR3 extends over 13 amino acids. Germline lookup yields CDR1 SEHNR and CDR2 FQNEAQ (reference sequence). The CDR3 loop is CASSPGQVYEQYF. The DNA for the CDR3 is TGTGCCAGCAGCCCGGGGCAGGTCTACGAGCAGTACTTC.